There are a few counts of the clone carrying this T cell receptor (beta chain). What it binds is unknown. This sample was taken from a study of shared clonotypes between healthy human individuals. Study-level background: CD4 naive and memory got three plates each, CD8 naive two, CD8 memory one. Study-wide results and caveats: The sharing of approximately 5.1% of naive CD4 clonotypes was seen across a few donors. Sampling included only blood; tissue repertoires likely differ.

Clones were sequenced by immunoSEQ multiplex PCR, and TCRdb holds only the in-frame ones, with some missing. The sample contains approximately 1,500,000 clones, around 95% of which appear only once. V was clipped by 5 bases and J by 3 bases; unmatched bases: 11. Germline-derived CDR1 and CDR2 are SGHTA and FQGTGA. The CDR3 runs 17 residues. Investigators divided CD4+ cells into CD45RA+ naive and CD45RA-negative memory subsets. The chain carries TRBV7-3 and TRBJ2-3; 10 nucleotides match TRBD2. This clonotype was obtained from a man aged 25-45 years in good health. Sequenced: naive CD4+ T cells sorted from blood. Subset defined: CD45RA+ positively selected. This CDR3 is CASSPSGSRFGTDTQYF. The CDR3 DNA reads as TGTGCCAGCAGCCCTAGCGGGAGTCGGTTCGGTACAGATACGCAGTATTTT.